The 18 T cell receptor beta chains reported below all come from one sample, sequenced in a study of Graves' ophthalmopathy and Graves' hyperthyroidism. From RNA, the CDR3 regions of TCR beta chains were amplified and sequenced. Second-round multiplex PCR followed a first-round RT-PCR using HTBI primers. TCRdb reprocessed the multiplex PCR reads with MiXCR, giving one entry per CDR3 protein. Here the sample spans around 590,000 distinct CDR3 sequences, just under 40% being singletons. Sequencing was carried out using peripheral blood or thyroid tissue (not recorded which). The receptors stem from an adult man with Graves' hyperthyroidism.

This clonotype was recorded a few times. V usage is TRBV28 and J usage is TRBJ1-6; possibly TRBD1 for D (6 bases). Trimming cost V 3 bases and J 5 bases, with 11 bases left between them. The length of the CDR3 is 15 residues. Germline CDR1 reads MDHEN; CDR2 reads SYDVKM. This CDR3 is CASSLTGTNNSPLHF. CDR3 sequence (DNA): TGTGCCAGCAGTTTGACCGGGACAAATAATTCACCCCTCCACTTT.

A note on this clonotype: Since a much larger clone is just one base distant, this may be a read error. The rearrangement links TRBV6-5 to TRBJ1-1; D is unclear. V lost 2 bases, J lost 6 bases, and 10 bases lay in between. This CDR3 is 13 amino acids long. The germline CDR1 and CDR2 sequences are MNHEY and SVGAGI. In nucleotides, the CDR3 is TGTGCCAGCAGTTACACGAGTGGGTCTGAAGCTTTCTTT. Its translation: CASSYTSGSEAFF.

In this sample, this clonotype turned up many times. The rearrangement links TRBV5-1 to TRBJ2-6, with 8 positions matching TRBD1. With V trimmed by 4 bases and J by 0 bases, 6 bases remained unmatched. This CDR3 contains 17 residues. The germline CDR1 and CDR2 sequences are SGHRS and YFSETQ. CDR3 in amino acids: CASSHGQGSSGANVLTF. The CDR3 DNA is TGCGCCAGCAGCCACGGACAGGGTAGCTCTGGGGCCAACGTCCTGACTTTC.

With respect to this clonotype: Since a much larger clone is just one base distant, this may be a read error. This chain connects TRBV19 to TRBJ1-4; D is ambiguous. The CDR3 has 14 residues. Germline-derived CDR1 and CDR2 are LNHDA and SQIVND (reference sequence). The CDR3 sequence is CDSSIEGNREKLFF. As DNA, the CDR3 is TGTGACAGTAGTATTGAAGGGAACCGCGAAAAACTGTTTTTT. The full variable domain, its missing parts supplied by reference TRBV19 and TRBJ1-4, is DGGITQSPKYLFRKEGQNVTLSCEQNLNHDAMYWYRQDPGQGLRLIYYSQIVNDFQKGDIAEGYSVSREKKESFPLTVTSAQKNPTAFYLCDSSIEGNREKLFFGSGTQLSVL.

This clonotype was counted many times. The chain uses TRBV19 and TRBJ1-4; no firm D call. Germline CDR1 is LNHDA and CDR2 is SQIVND (reference sequence). There are 16 residues in the CDR3. V was trimmed by 7 bases and J by 0 bases, leaving 15 bases between them. CDR3 bases: TGTGCCAGTAACGGAGGGAGTGCACCAACTAATGAAAAACTGTTTTTT. This codes for CASNGGSAPTNEKLFF. Combining the CDR3 with reference TRBV19 and TRBJ1-4 gives the whole variable domain DGGITQSPKYLFRKEGQNVTLSCEQNLNHDAMYWYRQDPGQGLRLIYYSQIVNDFQKGDIAEGYSVSREKKESFPLTVTSAQKNPTAFYLCASNGGSAPTNEKLFFGSGTQLSVL.

The rearrangement links TRBV19 to TRBJ2-1; 7 bases agree with TRBD2. The length of the CDR3 is 13 residues. Germline trimming cut 5 bases from V and 7 bases from J; bases unmatched to any gene: 5. Per the germline V gene, CDR1 is LNHDA and CDR2 is SQIVND (reference sequence). CDR3 DNA sequence: TGTGCCAGTAGTGCGGGAGATTGGAATGAGCAGTTCTTC. Translating it yields CASSAGDWNEQFF.

Worth noting for this clonotype: A clone one base away is much larger, so this may be a read error. This rearrangement joins TRBV7-2 to TRBJ2-5; 8 nucleotides align to TRBD1. Germline V gene sequence: CDR1 SGHTA, CDR2 FQGNSA. The CDR3 covers 15 residues. V shed 4 bases and J 1 base; nucleotides not matched to a gene: 5. CDR3 in amino acids: CTSSSGQAFQETQYF. DNA of the CDR3: TGTACCAGCAGCTCGGGACAGGCGTTCCAAGAGACCCAGTACTTC.

This rearrangement joins TRBV12-3 or TRBV12-4 to TRBJ2-2, with 7 bases that match TRBD1. The junction had 12 bases not matched to a gene; V was cut back by 3 bases and J by 5 bases. The CDR3 contains 17 residues. The chain's CDR3 is CASSFHPQGEYTGELFF. The DNA for the CDR3 is TGTGCCAGCAGTTTCCACCCTCAGGGGGAGTATACCGGGGAGCTGTTTTTT.

This clonotype was seen many times. This sequence joins TRBV27 and TRBJ2-6, with D uncertain. CDR1 MNHEY and CDR2 SMNVEV come from the germline V gene (reference sequence). The ends were cut back, 2 bases at V and 0 bases at J, with 5 bases in the middle. The CDR3 has 15 amino acids. CDR3 sequence: CASSLTVSGANVLTF. The CDR3 bases are TGTGCCAGCAGTTTAACAGTCTCTGGGGCCAACGTCCTGACTTTC.

This clonotype has ten or more counts. The V gene is TRBV29-1, the J gene TRBJ2-2, with D uncertain. Germline V gene lookup returns CDR1 SQVTM and CDR2 ANQGSEA. The ends were cut back, 4 bases at V and 6 bases at J, with 6 bases in the middle. There are 11 residues in the CDR3. CDR3 amino acids: CSVGAPGELFF. CDR3 coding DNA: TGCAGCGTTGGTGCGCCCGGGGAGCTGTTTTTT.

Concerning this clonotype itself: A read error may produce the germline difference seen at one junction end. The J gene is TRBJ2-5, the V gene TRBV5-1, with 8 bases matching TRBD2. The CDR3 has 16 residues. Per the germline V gene, CDR1 is SGHRS and CDR2 is YFSETQ. As DNA, the CDR3 is TGCGCCAACAGCTTGTCTCCGACGGGGGGGCAAGAGACCCAGTACTTC. Amino acid sequence: CANSLSPTGGQETQYF.

A few counts support this clonotype. The chain employs TRBV5-1 and TRBJ2-7, with D unclear. Germline CDR1 SGHRS, CDR2 YFSETQ. Trimming cost V 4 bases and J 0 bases, with 11 bases left between them. The CDR3 covers 14 residues. The CDR3 DNA sequence: TGCGCCAGCAGCACTACAGCGAGCTCCTACGAGCAGTACTTC. It codes for CASSTTASSYEQYF.

This clonotype showed up just once. The rearrangement joins TRBV10-3 to TRBJ2-6; D uncertain. V lost 4 bases, J lost 4 bases, and 5 bases lay in between. This CDR3 is built from 13 residues. Germline CDR1 is ENHRY and CDR2 is SYGVKD. CDR3 sequence (DNA): TGTGCCATCAGTGTTGGGGGGGCCAACGTCCTGACTTTC. Translating gives CAISVGGANVLTF.

Note on this clonotype: The CDR3 carries no conserved terminal phenylalanine or tryptophan, so it likely arises from a read error. The V and J genes are TRBV25-1 and TRBJ1-2; weak D call: TRBD1 (5 bases). The CDR3 loop spans 14 amino acids. Trimming shortened V by 2 bases and J by 8 bases, and 15 bases separated the two germline ends. The V gene's germline CDR1 is MGHDK and CDR2 SYGVNS. CDR3 amino acids: CASSERGLLYGYTL. The CDR3 nucleotides read TGTGCCAGCAGTGAAAGGGGACTCTTATACGGCTACACCCTC.

J is TRBJ1-6 and V is TRBV10-3; D perhaps matches TRBD1 (5 bases). Trimming cost V 4 bases and J 7 bases, with 14 bases left between them. The CDR3 length is 15 residues. Germline assignment: CDR1 ENHRY and CDR2 SYGVKD. CDR3 bases: TGTGCCATCAGTGGGTCGGGACCCCTCAATTCACCCCTCCACTTT. Residues: CAISGSGPLNSPLHF.

The rearrangement uses TRBV20-1 and TRBJ2-1, with 8 bases that match TRBD2. CDR1 and CDR2 from the germline V gene are DFQATT and SNEGSKA (reference sequence). With V trimmed by 7 bases and J by 1 base, 3 bases remained unmatched. There are 13 residues in the CDR3. The CDR3 region has the DNA TGCAGTGTAAGCGGGGGATCCTACAATGAGCAGTTCTTC. Residues: CSVSGGSYNEQFF.

Comment on this clonotype: The CDR3 end shows no conserved phenylalanine or tryptophan, and so a read error is likely. The rearrangement uses TRBV7-9 and TRBJ2-2; the D is unclear. Trimming stripped 8 bases from V and 4 bases from J, with 17 bases between. Germline V gene sequence: CDR1 SEHNR, CDR2 FQNEAQ (reference sequence). CDR3 size: 15 residues. The CDR3 spells CASASSLAGTGELFS. Written as DNA, the CDR3 is TGTGCCAGCGCCAGCAGCTTGGCTGGCACCGGGGAGCTGTTTTCT.

The gene calls are TRBV20-1 and TRBJ2-7, with 11 positions matching TRBD2. Gene TRBJ2-1 matches the end of the DNA better, so the J call may be wrong. Germline V lookup: CDR1 DFQATT, CDR2 SNEGSKA (reference sequence). The CDR3 has 14 amino acids. The CDR3 DNA follows: TGCAGTGCCAGCAGACTAGCGGGGTGGGATGAGCAGTTCTTC. It encodes CSASRLAGWDEQFF.